Below are 16 T cell receptor beta chains sequenced from a single sample in a study of identical twins. TCRdb reprocessed the 5' RACE reads via MiXCR and lists one record per CDR3 protein. The data show 1.5 million to 2 million distinct CDR3 sequences, roughly 35% seen once. Sequencing was carried out using cord blood. The receptors derive from a newborn girl in good health.

V and J are TRBV3-1 and TRBJ2-5, with D maybe TRBD2 (6 bases). Germline CDR1 and CDR2: LGHDT and YNNKEL (reference sequence). The CDR3 spans 17 residues. V was pared by 3 bases and J by 0 bases, with 17 bases between. The CDR3 coding sequence is TGTGCCAGCAGCCAGGGAAATAGCGGAACGTACCAAGAGACCCAGTACTTC. Amino acid sequence: CASSQGNSGTYQETQYF.

The chain recombines TRBV24-1 with TRBJ1-5; 9 bases fit TRBD1. There are 16 residues in the CDR3. After removal of 5 bases from V and 0 bases from J, the junction contained 4 bases not matched to a gene. Germline CDR1 KGHDR, CDR2 SFDVKD. For the CDR3, the DNA is TGTGCCACCAGTGCCGGGACAGGGTATAGCAATCAGCCCCAGCATTTT. Translation gives CATSAGTGYSNQPQHF.

The rearrangement links TRBV2 to TRBJ2-1; D gene ambiguous. CDR1 is SNHLY, CDR2 FYNNEI, per germline. The CDR3 covers 12 residues. Between the trimmed V and J ends, which lost 2 bases and 12 bases, there was a span of 11 bases. The CDR3 spells CASSELGQLQFF. In DNA form, the CDR3 reads TGTGCCAGCAGTGAACTTGGGCAGCTGCAGTTCTTC.

The chain combines TRBV7-6 with TRBJ1-1, with 9 bases identical to TRBD1. The trim removed 6 bases at V and 1 base at J, leaving 12 bases unmatched. Germline CDR1 SGHVS, CDR2 FNYEAQ. The CDR3 totals 17 residues. For the CDR3, the DNA is TGTGCCAGCAGGCACCCGGGACAGGGTGGGCCGAACACTGAAGCTTTCTTT. It is translated as CASRHPGQGGPNTEAFF.

This clonotype has more than one count but fewer than ten. The rearrangement links TRBV9 to TRBJ2-5, with TRBD1 as a possible D gene (5 bases). Between the trimmed V and J ends, which lost 3 bases and 11 bases, there was a span of 17 bases. The germline V gene encodes CDR1 SGDLS and CDR2 YYNGEE. The CDR3 spans 13 residues. DNA of the CDR3: TGTGCCAGCAGCGAGGGGCCTGGGCTAGGGCAGTACTTC. Its translation: CASSEGPGLGQYF.

This clonotype was seen a few times. The chain recombines TRBV6-2 or TRBV6-3 with TRBJ2-1; 14 bases are shared with TRBD2. Germline trimming cut 7 bases from V and 6 bases from J; bases unmatched to any gene: 5. The germline V gene encodes CDR1 MNHEY and CDR2 SVGEGT. The CDR3 totals 15 residues. CDR3 region: CASISGLAGGNEQFF. The CDR3 DNA sequence: TGTGCCAGCATCTCAGGACTAGCGGGGGGCAATGAGCAGTTCTTC.

The chain joins TRBV5-1 to TRBJ1-2; TRBD1 might be the D (6 bases). This CDR3 has 18 amino acids. V lost 3 bases to trimming and J lost 0 bases, with 21 bases between them. Germline V gives CDR1 SGHRS, CDR2 YFSETQ. CDR3 nucleotides: TGCGCCAGCAGCTCGCTCCCGCCTTGGGACAATCCTAACTATGGCTACACCTTC. This encodes CASSSLPPWDNPNYGYTF.

A few counts support this clonotype. The chain links TRBV7-6 to TRBJ2-7; 8 bases match TRBD2. The length of the CDR3 is 15 residues. Looked up from germline, CDR1 is SGHVS and CDR2 is FNYEAQ. Unmatched junction bases numbered 9, after V lost 2 bases and J lost 6 bases. The CDR3 bases are TGTGCCAGCAGCTTATATCCGGGACTAGGTCCCGAGCAGTACTTC. Protein product: CASSLYPGLGPEQYF.

The rearrangement joins TRBV9 to TRBJ2-3; unclear D gene. CDR3 length: 12 residues. V was cut by 4 bases and J by 5 bases, with 8 bases left in between. The germline gives CDR1 SGDLS, CDR2 YYNGEE. CDR3 residues: CASSNRRDTQYF. The CDR3 nucleotides are TGTGCCAGCAGCAACCGGAGAGATACGCAGTATTTT.

The V and J genes are TRBV28 and TRBJ2-3, with 12 bases aligning to TRBD2. The germline gives CDR1 MDHEN, CDR2 SYDVKM. The CDR3 extends over 18 amino acids. The V segment lost 0 bases and the J segment 2 bases; nucleotides outside the gene matches: 6. CDR3 sequence (DNA): TGTGCCAGCAGTTTATGGGCTAGCGGGAGGGCCCCCACAGATACGCAGTATTTT. Protein sequence: CASSLWASGRAPTDTQYF. The whole variable domain, remainder taken from reference TRBV28 and TRBJ2-3, is DVKVTQSSRYLVKRTGEKVFLECVQDMDHENMFWYRQDPGLGLRLIYFSYDVKMKEKGDIPEGYSVSREKKERFSLILESASTNQTSMYLCASSLWASGRAPTDTQYFGPGTRLTVL.

The chain joins TRBV15 to TRBJ2-7; 9 bases are a match to TRBD2. The CDR3 is 14 residues long. The J segment lost 7 bases and the V segment lost 2 bases, leaving 6 bases of the junction unmatched. The V gene's germline CDR1 is LNHNV and CDR2 YYDKDF (reference sequence). CDR3 loop: CATSRRTSDNEQYF. DNA for the CDR3: TGTGCCACCAGCAGACGGACTAGCGACAATGAGCAGTACTTC. Full variable domain (remainder filled in from reference TRBV15 and TRBJ2-7): DAMVIQNPRYQVTQFGKPVTLSCSQTLNHNVMYWYQQKSSQAPKLLFHYYDKDFNNEADTPDNFQSRRPNTSFCFLDIRSPGLGDTAMYLCATSRRTSDNEQYFGPGTRLTVT.

The chain joins TRBV5-1 to TRBJ2-5, with 10 bases fitting TRBD2. In germline, CDR1 is SGHRS, CDR2 YFSETQ. This CDR3 has 14 residues. V trimming: 2 bases; J trimming: 8 bases; junction bases outside the gene matches: 6. CDR3 nucleotides: TGCGCCAGCAGCTTTAGAGGGACTAGCGAAACCCAGTACTTC. Translation gives CASSFRGTSETQYF.

This clonotype was seen more than once but under ten times. The CDR3 DNA sequence: TGTGCCAGCAGTCCCGATTTTGTCGAGCAGTACTTC. As protein: CASSPDFVEQYF. The genes are TRBV28 and TRBJ2-7; D is ambiguous. The germline V and J ends were trimmed by 5 bases and 6 bases, with 11 bases remaining between them. There are 12 residues in the CDR3. Germline values: CDR1 MDHEN, CDR2 SYDVKM.

This clonotype turned up a few times. The chain links TRBV5-1 to TRBJ2-5; D gene ambiguous. V gave up 0 bases and J gave up 5 bases, with 11 bases separating them. The CDR3 runs 14 residues. Germline CDR1 reads SGHRS; CDR2 reads YFSETQ. For the CDR3, the DNA is TGCGCCAGCAGCTTGGGGCAGGAAAAGGAGACCCAGTACTTC. It codes for CASSLGQEKETQYF.

This clonotype was picked up many times. The rearrangement links TRBV5-1 to TRBJ2-5, with D unresolved. Germline V lookup: CDR1 SGHRS, CDR2 YFSETQ. The CDR3 extends over 14 amino acids. Between the trimmed V and J ends, which lost 4 bases and 1 base, there was a span of 11 bases. The CDR3 bases are TGCGCCAGCAGCGGTTACAGAGCCCAAGAGACCCAGTACTTC. Its protein is CASSGYRAQETQYF.

This clonotype came up many times. The gene calls are TRBV10-3 and TRBJ2-7, with 11 bases fitting TRBD2. The CDR3 spans 15 residues. V lost 0 bases, J lost 2 bases, and 0 bases stayed unmatched. Germline assignment: CDR1 ENHRY and CDR2 SYGVKD. The CDR3 DNA sequence: TGTGCCATCAGTGAGTCGACTAGCGGGGCCTACGAGCAGTACTTC. Translating gives CAISESTSGAYEQYF.